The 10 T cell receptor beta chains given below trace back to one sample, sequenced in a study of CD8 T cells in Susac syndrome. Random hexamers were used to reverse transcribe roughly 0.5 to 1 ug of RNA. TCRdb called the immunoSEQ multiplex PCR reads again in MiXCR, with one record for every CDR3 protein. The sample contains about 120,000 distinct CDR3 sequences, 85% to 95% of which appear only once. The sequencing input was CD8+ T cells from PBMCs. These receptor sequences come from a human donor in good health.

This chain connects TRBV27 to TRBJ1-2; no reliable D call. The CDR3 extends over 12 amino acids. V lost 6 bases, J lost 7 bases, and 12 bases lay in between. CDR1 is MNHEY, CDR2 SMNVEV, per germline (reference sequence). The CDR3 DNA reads TGTGCCAGCAGCCCCGACAAAGTTGGCTACACCTTC. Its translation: CASSPDKVGYTF.

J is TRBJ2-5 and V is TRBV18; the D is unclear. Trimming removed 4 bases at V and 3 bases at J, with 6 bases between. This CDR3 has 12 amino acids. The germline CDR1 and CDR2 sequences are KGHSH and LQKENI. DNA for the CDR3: TGTGCCAGCTCACTTAAGGAAGAGACCCAGTACTTC. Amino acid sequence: CASSLKEETQYF.

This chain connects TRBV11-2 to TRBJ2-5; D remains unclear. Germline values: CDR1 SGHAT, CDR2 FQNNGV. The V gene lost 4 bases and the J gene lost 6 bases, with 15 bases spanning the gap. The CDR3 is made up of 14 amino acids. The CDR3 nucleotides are TGTGCCAGCAGCTCTCGACTCGCCGTAAAGACCCAGTACTTC. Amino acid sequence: CASSSRLAVKTQYF.

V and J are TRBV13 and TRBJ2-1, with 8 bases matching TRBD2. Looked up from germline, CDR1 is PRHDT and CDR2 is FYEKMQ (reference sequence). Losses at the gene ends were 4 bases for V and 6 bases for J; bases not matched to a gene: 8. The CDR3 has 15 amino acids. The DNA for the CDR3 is TGTGCCAGCAGCTCCGAACCGGGAGGGACCAATGAGCAGTTCTTC. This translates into CASSSEPGGTNEQFF.

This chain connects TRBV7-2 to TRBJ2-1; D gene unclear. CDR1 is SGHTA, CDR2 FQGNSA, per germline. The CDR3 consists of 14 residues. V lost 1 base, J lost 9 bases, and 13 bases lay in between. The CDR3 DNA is TGTGCCAGCAGCTTAGAGTGGCCCTACGGTGAGCAGTTCTTC. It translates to CASSLEWPYGEQFF. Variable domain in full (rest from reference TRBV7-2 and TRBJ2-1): GAGVSQSPSNKVTEKGKDVELRCDPISGHTALYWYRQSLGQGLEFLIYFQGNSAPDKSGLPSDRFSAERTGGSVSTLTIQRTQQEDSAVYLCASSLEWPYGEQFFGPGTRLTVL.

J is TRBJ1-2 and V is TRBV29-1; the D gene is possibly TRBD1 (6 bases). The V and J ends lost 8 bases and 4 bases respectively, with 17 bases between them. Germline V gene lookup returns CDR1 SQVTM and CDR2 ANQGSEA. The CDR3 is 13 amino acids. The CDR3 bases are TGCAGCACATCAAGGGGGGCCTCCTATGGCTACACCTTC. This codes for CSTSRGASYGYTF.

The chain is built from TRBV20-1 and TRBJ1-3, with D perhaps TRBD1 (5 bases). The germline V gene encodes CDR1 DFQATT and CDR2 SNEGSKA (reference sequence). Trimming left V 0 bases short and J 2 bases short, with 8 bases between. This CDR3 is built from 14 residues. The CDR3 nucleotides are TGCAGTGCTAGAGACACCAGGGCTGGAAACACCATATATTTT. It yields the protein CSARDTRAGNTIYF.

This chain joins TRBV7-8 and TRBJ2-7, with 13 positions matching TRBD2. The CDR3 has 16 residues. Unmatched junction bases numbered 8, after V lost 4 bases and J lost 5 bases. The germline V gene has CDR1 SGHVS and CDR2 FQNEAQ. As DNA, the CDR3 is TGTGCCAGCAGCTCTTTACTAGCGGGGGGGGCTCACGAGCAGTACTTC. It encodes CASSSLLAGGAHEQYF.

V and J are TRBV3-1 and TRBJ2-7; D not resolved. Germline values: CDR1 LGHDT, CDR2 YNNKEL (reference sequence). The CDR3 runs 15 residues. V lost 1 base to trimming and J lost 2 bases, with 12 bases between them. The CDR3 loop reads CASSQGLTPTYEQYF. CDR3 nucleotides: TGTGCCAGCAGCCAAGGGTTGACTCCGACCTACGAGCAGTACTTC.

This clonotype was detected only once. CDR3 in amino acids: CSVGEGQRNSPLHF. CDR3 in DNA: TGCAGCGTAGGGGAAGGACAGAGGAATTCACCCCTCCACTTT. The chain joins TRBV29-1 to TRBJ1-6; D perhaps matches TRBD1 (6 bases). Germline V lookup: CDR1 SQVTM, CDR2 ANQGSEA. V was trimmed by 6 bases and J by 7 bases, leaving 16 bases between them. The CDR3 contains 14 residues.